This TCR beta chain was retrieved from a study of CD8 T cells in ankylosing spondylitis. This CDR3 has 17 residues. The V gene lost 5 bases and the J gene lost 0 bases, with 17 bases spanning the gap. Germline V CDR1 and CDR2: MNHEY, SMNVEV (reference sequence). TCRdb processed the 5' RACE reads anew with MiXCR; each CDR3 protein has one entry. The sample lists under 950,000 distinct CDR3 sequences; around 19% were seen once. General study points: Seemingly distinctive of ankylosing spondylitis blood was a TCR beta motif formed by eight highly homologous variants. Both synovial fluid and blood in reactive arthritis had previously been reported to carry some motif variants.

Details on this clonotype: Its matching antigen is unknown.

Specimen: blood, either unsorted or a sorted T cell fraction (not recorded which). The chain uses TRBV27 and TRBJ1-5; weak D call: TRBD1 (5 bases). This receptor was obtained from a male donor with ankylosing spondylitis. The CDR3 here is CASSHAPGGDSNQPQHF. The CDR3 nucleotides read TGTGCCAGCAGTCACGCCCCCGGGGGTGATAGCAATCAGCCCCAGCATTTT.